This T cell receptor beta chain is from a study of early T cells in non-severe SARS-CoV-2 infection. At the level of the study: The study sequenced bulk RNA from unsorted whole blood, with chains unpaired.

The CDR3 spans 16 residues. V was trimmed by 4 bases and J by 2 bases, leaving 15 bases between them. Germline CDR1 MGHRA, CDR2 YSYEKL. Unique molecular identifiers were affixed to single, distinct cDNA molecules. TCRdb passed the 5' RACE reads through MiXCR, listing each CDR3 protein once. The sample has about 120,000 distinct CDR3 sequences, around 12% seen once; the top ten hold 3% to 4.5%. Study conclusions and caveats: A preference for anti-spike CD8 responses marked VDJdb matching, which missed private and CD4 specificities.

This clonotype turned up a few times. Its antigen is unidentified. The chain joins TRBV4-1 to TRBJ2-4; D might be TRBD2 (6 bases). The clonotype originates from an adult who was a healthcare worker with PCR-confirmed SARS-CoV-2 infection or an uninfected control (not recorded which). Sequenced material: whole blood, taken at baseline. The CDR3 DNA reads as TGCGCCAGCAGCCCACCTGGTGGGGGGACCAAAAACATTCAGTACTTC. Its translation is CASSPPGGGTKNIQYF.